This T cell receptor beta chain appears in the sequencing data of a study of T cells in Graves' hyperthyroidism and ophthalmopathy. General observations from the study: The model foresaw ophthalmopathy a median around seven months prior to onset. Ophthalmopathy stood apart from stable hyperthyroidism in a 13 V-J model.

Pregnant or lactating patients were excluded, as were those with uncontrolled infection or other autoimmune disease. Each 10 ml fresh peripheral blood draw supplied the PBMCs. On this clonotype itself: The target antigen is unknown.

There were TCR beta CDR3 regions amplified from RNA transcripts. RT-PCR in the first round (using the HTBI primer set) targeted the TCR CDR3. Using its own MiXCR run on the multiplex PCR reads, TCRdb lists one record per CDR3 protein. The data contain tens of thousands of distinct CDR3 sequences, about 52% of them singletons. Trimming cost V 3 bases and J 4 bases, with 11 bases left between them. The germline V gene has CDR1 DFQATT and CDR2 SNEGSKA (reference sequence). This CDR3 has 13 amino acids. The rearrangement uses TRBV20-1 and TRBJ2-3; TRBD1 is a possible D gene (5 bases). The material sequenced was blood. This TCR derives from a woman between 40 and 55 years old with Graves' ophthalmopathy. DNA of the CDR3: TGCAGTGCTAGCAGGGCCGCCTCAGATACGCAGTATTTT. Translation gives CSASRAASDTQYF.